This passage covers 11 T cell receptor beta chains from one sample sequenced in a study of CD8+CD57+ T cells in acquired aplastic anemia. Flow cytometry had shown expanded CD8+CD57+ cells in the patients chosen for sequencing. Genomic DNA, serving as template, underwent TCR beta VDJ and CDR3 profiling. TCRdb processed the reads anew with MiXCR; each CDR3 protein has one entry. The data show roughly 250,000 distinct CDR3 sequences, roughly 80% seen once. Sequenced material: sorted CD4+, CD8+, or CD8+CD57+ T cells (not recorded which) from PBMCs. The receptors were sampled from a human donor with aplastic anemia.

On this clonotype: Mismatch with germline at one junction end may stem from a read error. This sequence joins TRBV24-1 and TRBJ1-4; D gene unclear. Germline V lookup: CDR1 KGHDR, CDR2 SFDVKD. The CDR3 is 17 residues long. In DNA form, the CDR3 reads TGTGCCATCAGTGACTATAAAGCAGGAGAAATTAATGAAAAACTGTTTTTT. Its protein is CAISDYKAGEINEKLFF.

The chain recombines TRBV19 with TRBJ2-3, with TRBD1 identical over 8 bases. Unmatched junction bases numbered 14, after V lost 9 bases and J lost 6 bases. The CDR3 runs to 15 residues. Looked up from germline, CDR1 is LNHDA and CDR2 is SQIVND (reference sequence). CDR3 coding DNA: TGTGCCAGCAGCGTAGCTGGACAGGGCAACGATACGCAGTATTTT. Translated: CASSVAGQGNDTQYF.

This clonotype has only one observation. This sequence joins TRBV7-9 and TRBJ1-2; D is uncertain. In germline, CDR1 is SEHNR, CDR2 FQNEAQ (reference sequence). The V and J ends lost 5 bases and 12 bases respectively, with 19 bases between them. CDR3 length: 13 residues. The CDR3 is CASSPEVANTDTF. CDR3 coding DNA: TGTGCCAGCAGCCCAGAGGTTGCAAACACTGACACCTTC.

The rearrangement uses TRBV7-9 and TRBJ1-2, with 7 bases lining up with TRBD1. The CDR3 is 16 residues long. The germline V gene encodes CDR1 SEHNR and CDR2 FQNEAQ (reference sequence). V was clipped by 2 bases and J by 11 bases; unmatched bases: 17. The CDR3 here is CASSLSPRGYNEQYTF. The CDR3 DNA is TGTGCCAGCAGCTTATCCCCCAGGGGGTACAATGAGCAGTACACCTTC.

The V gene is TRBV7-2, the J gene TRBJ1-1, with a weak D call TRBD1 (5 bases). Germline lookup yields CDR1 SGHTA and CDR2 FQGNSA. This CDR3 region has 13 residues. V lost 5 bases, J lost 1 base, and 8 bases lay in between. The CDR3 region has the DNA TGTGCCAGCAGCCGGGACCGGAACACTGAAGCTTTCTTT. It is translated as CASSRDRNTEAFF.

A word on this clonotype: A read error is possible here, since a much larger clone lies one base away. This sequence joins TRBV7-8 and TRBJ2-5, with TRBD2 matching 7 bases. The CDR3 totals 15 residues. Per germline, CDR1 SGHVS and CDR2 FQNEAQ. The V and J ends lost 2 bases and 14 bases, in that order; junction bases with no gene match: 17. The CDR3 nucleotides are TGTGCCAGCAGCTTAACGGGAGGTCCCGATGCGCAGTATTACTTC. Its protein is CASSLTGGPDAQYYF. Supplemented by reference TRBV7-8 and TRBJ2-5, the full variable domain reads GAGVSQSPRYKVAKRGQDVALRCDPISGHVSLFWYQQALGQGPEFLTYFQNEAQLDKSGLPSDRFFAERPEGSVSTLKIQRTQQEDSAVYLCASSLTGGPDAQYYFGPGTRLLVL.

This clonotype showed up just once. V and J are TRBV7-3 and TRBJ2-1, with D unresolved. Germline CDR1 and CDR2: SGHTA and FQGTGA. The CDR3 sequence is 16 residues long. Deletions cut 5 bases from V and 11 bases from J, with 25 bases between. The CDR3 region is CASSHQGDGNGDQQFF. DNA of the CDR3: TGTGCCAGCAGCCACCAAGGAGACGGCAATGGCGACCAGCAGTTCTTC.

The rearrangement links TRBV9 to TRBJ2-1; D tentatively reads TRBD1 or TRBD2 (6 bases each). V was shortened by 2 bases and J by 12 bases, with 21 bases between the two germline ends. The CDR3 sequence is 15 residues long. Germline loops: CDR1 SGDLS, CDR2 YYNGEE. In DNA form, the CDR3 reads TGTGCCAGCAGCGTGGAGGGGGGAGGCTACTACGCGCAGTTCTTC. It specifies CASSVEGGGYYAQFF.

This clonotype came up many times. V gene TRBV5-4 combines with J gene TRBJ2-5, with 8 bases fitting TRBD2. The CDR3 consists of 15 residues. The germline V gene has CDR1 SGHNT and CDR2 YYREEE (reference sequence). J gave up 3 bases and V 3 bases, and 7 bases lay outside the gene matches. CDR3 region: CASSWAGTSKETQYF. In nucleotides, the CDR3 is TGTGCCAGCAGCTGGGCCGGGACTAGTAAAGAGACCCAGTACTTC.

The rearrangement uses TRBV7-8 and TRBJ2-1; TRBD2 might be the D (5 bases). Trimming cost V 2 bases and J 13 bases, with 24 bases left between them. CDR1 and CDR2 (germline): SGHVS, FQNEAQ. The CDR3 covers 16 residues. CDR3 bases: TGTGCCAGCAGCTTACAAGGAAGCGGCGGTAGCGAGTATCAGTTCTTC. Translating gives CASSLQGSGGSEYQFF.

This clonotype turned up a few times. V is TRBV7-8 and J is TRBJ1-1; D is unclear. Germline V gives CDR1 SGHVS, CDR2 FQNEAQ. This CDR3 is 15 amino acids long. The V end was cut by 0 bases, the J end by 11 bases, with 19 bases between. CDR3 region: CASSLARGGDTQAFF. The CDR3 bases are TGTGCCAGCAGCTTAGCGCGAGGTGGCGACACGCAGGCTTTCTTT.